Following are 6 T cell receptor beta chains from one sample sequenced in a study of identical twins. TCRdb re-derived calls from the 5' RACE reads in MiXCR, one entry per CDR3 protein. The sample lists approximately 140,000 distinct CDR3 sequences, 3% to 4% occurring once. Sequencing was carried out using memory T cells sorted from blood. These receptors were obtained from a man in his late teens or twenties in good health.

For this clonotype: A much larger clone lies one base from this, so it may be a read error. This chain links TRBV6-1 with TRBJ1-2; tentatively, D is TRBD1 (6 bases). Germline values: CDR1 MNHNS, CDR2 SASEGT. This CDR3 is 14 amino acids long. In nucleotides, the CDR3 is TGTTCCAGCAGTGCCCTACAGGGATCCTATGGCTACACCTTC. It encodes CSSSALQGSYGYTF.

The sample holds many counts of this clonotype. J is TRBJ1-1 and V is TRBV20-1, with a possible D match to TRBD1 (5 bases). CDR3 size: 15 residues. V was cut by 0 bases and J by 0 bases, with 11 bases left in between. The germline CDR1 and CDR2 sequences are DFQATT and SNEGSKA (reference sequence). The CDR3 here is CSARDFGALNTEAFF. CDR3 DNA sequence: TGCAGTGCTAGAGATTTTGGGGCCCTGAACACTGAAGCTTTCTTT.

This clonotype was counted many times. The V and J genes are TRBV12-3 or TRBV12-4 and TRBJ2-5; D possibly corresponds to TRBD1 (6 bases). This CDR3 contains 15 residues. The V gene lost 5 bases and the J gene lost 6 bases, with 19 bases spanning the gap. CDR3 bases: TGTGCCAGCAGTCCCCGAGGGGGTCCGGCGCAGACCCAGTACTTC. This encodes CASSPRGGPAQTQYF.

This clonotype was observed many times. J is TRBJ2-7 and V is TRBV3-1; the D gene is possibly TRBD1 (6 bases). Trimming removed 4 bases at V and 5 bases at J, with 18 bases between. The CDR3 runs 15 residues. The V gene's germline CDR1 is LGHDT and CDR2 YNNKEL (reference sequence). The CDR3 region is CASSPRQGSTDEQYF. CDR3 nucleotides: TGTGCCAGCAGCCCCCGGCAGGGGTCCACCGACGAGCAGTACTTC.

This clonotype came up many times. As DNA, the CDR3 is TGTGCCAGCAGTCCTATATCAGCAGACGAGCAGTTCTTC. This sequence encodes CASSPISADEQFF. V and J are TRBV27 and TRBJ2-1; D call uncertain. Germline V gives CDR1 MNHEY, CDR2 SMNVEV (reference sequence). The CDR3 totals 13 residues. With 5 bases removed from V and 10 bases from J, the gap between germline ends came to 15 bases.

This clonotype was seen many times. J is TRBJ2-1 and V is TRBV24-1; D might be TRBD2 (5 bases). Trimming left V 0 bases short and J 6 bases short, with 8 bases between. CDR1 and CDR2 from the germline V gene are KGHDR and SFDVKD. This CDR3 is built from 14 residues. The CDR3 spells CATSDLLAGNEQFF. CDR3 bases: TGTGCCACCAGTGATTTGCTTGCGGGCAATGAGCAGTTCTTC.